This paragraph reports one T cell receptor (beta chain). Which antigen it targets is not known. No base quality values were provided; no much bigger clone lies one nucleotide off. TCRbeta CDR3 regions were amplified from genomic DNA by means of the immunoSEQ Assay, a bias-controlled multiplex PCR. The study's own analysis went as follows. The number of nucleated cells in each sample was estimated from the amplification of reference gene primers within the assay. To quantify the absolute abundance of each unique TCRbeta CDR3 rearrangement, sequence reads were collapsed and filtered. Productive Simpson clonality was computed per sample as the square root of Simpson's diversity index over productive rearrangements. The table was pulled from immuneACCESS by TCRdb, which kept in-frame rearrangements only. Such tables lose some clones; where checked, under half of the loss comes from unresolved V genes, and the rest has no known cause. The V and J calls and the clone size are those of that table, but D and trimming were determined from the DNA. This sample has 40,000 to 45,000 clones in its table, and 90% to 95% of those were observed once. The top ten hold more than 5.5% of the sample.

The V end loses 0 bases and the J end loses 4 bases, and a stretch of 10 bases separates them. CDR1 SGHNT and CDR2 YYREEE were looked up in the germline V gene (reference sequence). The CDR3, cysteine through phenylalanine, is 14 amino acids long. Just the 42-base CDR3 DNA is kept, in frame starting at base 1. This entry comes from a study of blood T cell repertoires in COVID-19 (dated by TCRdb to about 2020). Study-wide context: Collaborator samples came from the United States, Italy and Spain and covered acute and convalescent phases of COVID-19. The prospective study material was composed of cDNA or gDNA derived from T cells, B-cell-depleted T cells, or PBMCs. HLA class I and class II types, where available, came from metadata supplied by the sample provider rather than from assay-based typing. A de-identified subject ID, COVID-19 status, age in years and sex were almost always included in the sample metadata. Subjects who had been exposed to COVID-19, were actively infected with it, or had recovered from it provided the deeply sampled blood TCRbeta repertoires that made up the dataset. The repertoires were made available in a free public database intended to serve as a resource for research on the immune response to SARS-CoV-2. The samples were drawn from the first 160 participants of the ongoing ImmuneRACE study and from 1,254 subjects provided by 6 global collaborators.

Points the paper makes about the study in general: The quantity of clinical and demographic metadata differed by source and by participant and was supplied without curation.

Collaborating institutions collected whole blood in K2EDTA tubes following their own protocols. For TCRbeta analysis, collaborator samples were shipped as frozen whole blood, as isolated PBMCs, or as DNA extracted from either sample type. The source is a human donor in a cohort sampled during active COVID-19. The rearrangement joined TRBV5-4 to TRBJ1-2, and perhaps TRBD1 as D gene, on 6 matching bases. The sample comprised peripheral blood. Here is the DNA: TGTGCCAGCAGCTTGGTCGACAGGAGCTATGGCTACACCTTC. This sequence encodes CASSLVDRSYGYTF.